The rows below give T cell receptor beta chains drawn from one sample of a study of human T cells and chemical hapten exposure. Each CDR3 protein is one row after TCRdb ran MiXCR on the RACE reads. The sample holds roughly 90,000 distinct CDR3 sequences, 8% to 10% seen once. Material: whole blood, obtained in connection with sensitization to the hapten diphenylcyclopropenone (DPC). Receptors were obtained from a woman aged 40 to 50 with alopecia areata. Some clones in this sample may be carry-over from other donors' samples. Each CDR3 is given without its conserved first and last residue. Fields, in order: J gene, V gene, CDR3 protein.

J: TRBJ2-7
V: TRBV11-2
CDR3: ASSIPGTSYEQY

J: TRBJ1-1
V: TRBV27
CDR3: ASSRRTGAGPEAF

J: TRBJ2-7
V: TRBV6-6
CDR3: ASSYPERQGDHEQY

J: TRBJ2-1
V: TRBV4-3
CDR3: ASSQGTGTYNEQF

J: TRBJ2-4
V: TRBV18
CDR3: ASFPNVLAKNIQY

J: TRBJ2-2
V: TRBV5-1
CDR3: ASSRPEGQGFSGELF

J: TRBJ1-1
V: TRBV7-6
CDR3: ASSLDPNTEAF

J: TRBJ1-1
V: TRBV7-2
CDR3: ASSRGPNTEAF

J: TRBJ1-4
V: TRBV7-9
CDR3: ASKSIRSTNEKLF

J: TRBJ2-1
V: TRBV20-1
CDR3: SATADNEQF

J: TRBJ2-3
V: TRBV4-3
CDR3: ASSLTPVGARGDTQY

J: TRBJ2-1
V: TRBV14
CDR3: ASSRDRAYNEQF

J: TRBJ1-1
V: TRBV19
CDR3: ASSIIGQKRSGAF

J: TRBJ2-3
V: TRBV20-1
CDR3: SVSRVTSTDTQY

J: TRBJ2-1
V: TRBV10-3
CDR3: AISVGIAGPADNEQF

J: TRBJ2-7
V: TRBV6-5
CDR3: ASTMGAGHYEQY

J: TRBJ2-1
V: TRBV29-1
CDR3: SVLKGLAGLNEQF

J: TRBJ2-5
V: TRBV7-2
CDR3: ASSSSGWETQY

J: TRBJ2-5
V: TRBV6-6
CDR3: ASSSSGSLKETQY

J: TRBJ2-2
V: TRBV5-4
CDR3: ASSLGLAGVGELF